These T cell receptor beta chains were read from a single sample in a study of blood T cell repertoires in COVID-19. Sequencing used immunoSEQ multiplex PCR; TCRdb keeps in-frame clones, though not all of them. The table has some 350,000 clones, 80% to 90% seen once. Sequenced material: PBMCs or T cells enriched from blood (not recorded which). These receptors were collected from a man between 25 and 39 years old who had recovered from COVID-19. Both conserved end residues are part of each CDR3. A D gene is named only where the DNA matches it firmly. The size entry is marked missing in some rows and otherwise reads once, few, many or a size class.

j_gene: TRBJ1-1
abundance: NA
v_gene: TRBV2
d_gene: NA
CDR3aa: CASSDELSNTEAFF
CDR3nt: TGTGCCAGCAGTGACGAACTTTCGAACACTGAAGCTTTCTTT

j_gene: TRBJ2-2
abundance: NA
v_gene: TRBV28
d_gene: NA
CDR3aa: CASALKSRYTGAGELFF
CDR3nt: TGTGCCAGCGCGTTGAAGTCGAGGTACACAGGTGCCGGGGAGCTGTTTTTT

j_gene: TRBJ1-3
abundance: NA
v_gene: TRBV5-5
d_gene: NA
CDR3aa: CASAGGGGNTIYF
CDR3nt: TGTGCCAGCGCGGGGGGCGGCGGAAACACCATATATTTT

j_gene: TRBJ1-1
abundance: NA
v_gene: TRBV3-1/TRBV3-2
d_gene: NA
CDR3aa: CASSQDLREGEAFF
CDR3nt: TGTGCCAGCAGCCAAGACCTCAGGGAGGGTGAAGCTTTCTTT

j_gene: TRBJ1-6
abundance: NA
v_gene: TRBV7-8
d_gene: NA
CDR3aa: CASSLDGGANSPLHF
CDR3nt: TGTGCCAGCAGCTTAGATGGGGGCGCGAATTCACCCCTCCACTTT

j_gene: TRBJ2-5
abundance: NA
v_gene: TRBV7-9
d_gene: NA
CDR3aa: CASSFGGTVGTQYF
CDR3nt: TGTGCCAGCAGCTTTGGGGGGACAGTAGGGACCCAGTACTTC

j_gene: TRBJ2-1
abundance: once
v_gene: TRBV7-3
d_gene: NA
CDR3aa: CASSLTGLESEQFF
CDR3nt: TGTGCCAGCAGCTTAACTGGACTTGAGAGTGAGCAGTTCTTC

j_gene: TRBJ2-2
abundance: NA
v_gene: TRBV28
d_gene: NA
CDR3aa: CASSLGGQANTGELFF
CDR3nt: TGTGCCAGCAGTTTAGGGGGCCAGGCGAACACCGGGGAGCTGTTTTTT

j_gene: TRBJ1-1
abundance: NA
v_gene: TRBV27
d_gene: NA
CDR3aa: CASSLDGGSTEAFF
CDR3nt: TGTGCCAGCAGTTTAGACGGCGGGAGCACTGAAGCTTTCTTT

j_gene: TRBJ1-4
abundance: NA
v_gene: TRBV4-1
d_gene: TRBD1
CDR3aa: CASSQRVTGENEKLFF
CDR3nt: TGCGCCAGCAGCCAACGAGTGACAGGGGAAAATGAAAAACTGTTTTTT

j_gene: TRBJ1-5
abundance: once
v_gene: TRBV19
d_gene: TRBD1
CDR3aa: CASTSGQGVGQPQHF
CDR3nt: TGTGCCAGTACCTCCGGACAGGGTGTCGGTCAGCCCCAGCATTTT

j_gene: TRBJ2-1
abundance: NA
v_gene: TRBV9
d_gene: TRBD2
CDR3aa: CASSVLAGQRAEQFF
CDR3nt: TGTGCCAGCAGCGTACTAGCGGGACAGCGCGCTGAGCAGTTCTTC

j_gene: TRBJ2-7
abundance: NA
v_gene: TRBV5-1
d_gene: NA
CDR3aa: CASSLDAGLGNEQYF
CDR3nt: TGCGCCAGCAGCTTGGATGCAGGGTTGGGTAACGAGCAGTACTTC

j_gene: TRBJ1-6
abundance: NA
v_gene: TRBV20-1
d_gene: TRBD1
CDR3aa: CSASSGTGGSPLHF
CDR3nt: TGCAGTGCTAGTAGCGGGACAGGTGGTTCACCCCTCCACTTT

j_gene: TRBJ2-1
abundance: NA
v_gene: TRBV4-2
d_gene: TRBD1
CDR3aa: CASSPGTGGFLYNEQFF
CDR3nt: TGTGCCAGCAGCCCTGGGACAGGGGGATTTTTGTACAATGAGCAGTTCTTC

j_gene: TRBJ2-2
abundance: NA
v_gene: TRBV27
d_gene: TRBD1
CDR3aa: CASSLSTGAAGELFF
CDR3nt: TGTGCCAGCAGTTTATCGACAGGGGCCGCCGGGGAGCTGTTTTTT

j_gene: TRBJ2-2
abundance: NA
v_gene: TRBV24-1
d_gene: TRBD1
CDR3aa: CATSEFPGQNPFANTGELFF
CDR3nt: TGTGCCACCAGTGAATTCCCGGGACAGAACCCTTTCGCGAACACCGGGGAGCTGTTTTTT

j_gene: TRBJ2-1
abundance: NA
v_gene: TRBV3-1/TRBV3-2
d_gene: TRBD2
CDR3aa: CASSHHSGGPYNEQFF
CDR3nt: TGTGCCAGCAGCCATCATAGCGGGGGCCCCTACAATGAGCAGTTCTTC

j_gene: TRBJ1-1
abundance: NA
v_gene: TRBV5-1
d_gene: TRBD1
CDR3aa: CASSLSTGQGAGTEAFF
CDR3nt: TGCGCCAGCAGCTTAAGCACGGGACAGGGGGCGGGTACTGAAGCTTTCTTT

j_gene: TRBJ2-3
abundance: NA
v_gene: TRBV12-5
d_gene: NA
CDR3aa: CASGADPTDTQYF
CDR3nt: TGTGCTAGTGGTGCGGATCCTACAGATACGCAGTATTTT

j_gene: TRBJ2-1
abundance: NA
v_gene: TRBV18
d_gene: TRBD1
CDR3aa: CASSILQGAQMDEQFF
CDR3nt: TGTGCCAGCTCAATTCTACAGGGGGCGCAGATGGATGAGCAGTTCTTC

j_gene: TRBJ1-3
abundance: NA
v_gene: TRBV3-1/TRBV3-2
d_gene: NA
CDR3aa: CASSQSGVGAYLSGNTIYF
CDR3nt: TGTGCCAGCAGCCAGTCGGGGGTCGGGGCCTACCTCTCTGGAAACACCATATATTTT

j_gene: TRBJ1-1
abundance: NA
v_gene: TRBV13
d_gene: NA
CDR3aa: CASSHPGTEAFF
CDR3nt: TGTGCCAGCAGCCATCCCGGGACAGAAGCTTTCTTT

j_gene: TRBJ1-6
abundance: once
v_gene: TRBV3-1/TRBV3-2
d_gene: NA
CDR3aa: CASSRRQENSPLHF
CDR3nt: TGTGCCAGCAGCCGCAGACAGGAAAATTCACCCCTCCACTTT

j_gene: TRBJ1-5
abundance: NA
v_gene: TRBV18
d_gene: NA
CDR3aa: CASSPGGTSNQPQHF
CDR3nt: TGTGCCAGCTCACCGGGAGGGACGAGCAATCAGCCCCAGCATTTT

j_gene: TRBJ1-5
abundance: NA
v_gene: TRBV6-1
d_gene: NA
CDR3aa: CASSEYPGYQPQHF
CDR3nt: TGTGCCAGCAGTGAATACCCAGGTTACCAGCCCCAGCATTTT

j_gene: TRBJ2-3
abundance: NA
v_gene: TRBV3-1/TRBV3-2
d_gene: NA
CDR3aa: CASSQEGETFLTDTQYF
CDR3nt: TGTGCCAGCAGCCAAGAGGGAGAGACCTTCCTCACAGATACGCAGTATTTT

j_gene: TRBJ1-5
abundance: NA
v_gene: TRBV19
d_gene: NA
CDR3aa: CASSITDRSNQPQHF
CDR3nt: TGTGCCAGTAGTATAACAGACAGATCTAATCAGCCCCAGCATTTT

j_gene: TRBJ2-5
abundance: once
v_gene: TRBV7-2
d_gene: NA
CDR3aa: CASSAQPSSAETQYF
CDR3nt: TGTGCCAGCAGCGCACAACCATCTAGCGCTGAGACCCAGTACTTC

j_gene: TRBJ2-1
abundance: NA
v_gene: TRBV2
d_gene: TRBD2
CDR3aa: CASRTGGSYNEQFF
CDR3nt: TGTGCCAGCAGAACGGGGGGGTCCTACAATGAGCAGTTCTTC

j_gene: TRBJ2-7
abundance: NA
v_gene: TRBV5-4
d_gene: TRBD1
CDR3aa: CASRQGQDPYEQYF
CDR3nt: TGTGCCAGCAGACAGGGACAGGACCCCTACGAGCAGTACTTC

j_gene: TRBJ2-2
abundance: NA
v_gene: TRBV11-3
d_gene: TRBD2
CDR3aa: CASSPGGGEWTGELFF
CDR3nt: TGTGCCAGCAGCCCCGGCGGGGGGGAGTGGACCGGGGAGCTGTTTTTT

j_gene: TRBJ1-1
abundance: NA
v_gene: TRBV27
d_gene: NA
CDR3aa: CASSPSSRHIQAFF
CDR3nt: TGTGCCAGCAGTCCCTCCAGTCGACACATACAAGCTTTCTTT

j_gene: TRBJ2-7
abundance: NA
v_gene: TRBV5-1
d_gene: TRBD2
CDR3aa: CASSYGSGGAGEQYF
CDR3nt: TGCGCCAGCAGCTACGGAAGCGGGGGGGCCGGGGAGCAGTACTTC

j_gene: TRBJ2-1
abundance: NA
v_gene: TRBV5-1
d_gene: TRBD1
CDR3aa: CASSVRQGPKINSYNEQFF
CDR3nt: TGCGCCAGCAGCGTACGACAGGGACCTAAGATTAACTCCTACAATGAGCAGTTCTTC

j_gene: TRBJ2-5
abundance: NA
v_gene: TRBV29-1
d_gene: NA
CDR3aa: CSTRDGGKETQYF
CDR3nt: TGCAGCACCCGGGACGGGGGAAAAGAGACCCAGTACTTC

j_gene: TRBJ2-1
abundance: NA
v_gene: TRBV5-4
d_gene: NA
CDR3aa: CASSLDLGSYNEQFF
CDR3nt: TGTGCCAGCAGCTTGGATCTAGGCTCCTACAATGAGCAGTTCTTC

j_gene: TRBJ2-2
abundance: NA
v_gene: TRBV19
d_gene: TRBD2
CDR3aa: CASLPVAGAGNGELFF
CDR3nt: TGTGCCAGCCTGCCGGTAGCGGGGGCTGGAAACGGGGAGCTGTTTTTT

j_gene: TRBJ1-1
abundance: NA
v_gene: TRBV6-5
d_gene: NA
CDR3aa: CASSYQRSNTEAFF
CDR3nt: TGTGCCAGCAGTTACCAGAGGTCGAACACTGAAGCTTTCTTT

j_gene: TRBJ1-1
abundance: NA
v_gene: TRBV13
d_gene: NA
CDR3aa: CASSLESGRIVGTEAFF
CDR3nt: TGTGCCAGCAGCTTAGAATCCGGGAGAATTGTGGGGACTGAAGCTTTCTTT

j_gene: TRBJ2-5
abundance: once
v_gene: TRBV2
d_gene: TRBD1
CDR3aa: CASSWTGGGETQYF
CDR3nt: TGTGCCAGCAGTTGGACAGGGGGCGGGGAGACCCAGTACTTC

j_gene: TRBJ2-7
abundance: NA
v_gene: TRBV10-3
d_gene: TRBD2
CDR3aa: CAISDGLAGEEQYF
CDR3nt: TGTGCCATCAGTGACGGACTAGCGGGGGAAGAGCAGTACTTC

j_gene: TRBJ2-7
abundance: NA
v_gene: TRBV11-2
d_gene: TRBD1
CDR3aa: CASSFGTVGEQYF
CDR3nt: TGTGCCAGCAGCTTCGGGACAGTCGGCGAGCAGTACTTC

j_gene: TRBJ2-7
abundance: NA
v_gene: TRBV6-1
d_gene: TRBD1
CDR3aa: CASSEAGRTGFSYEQYF
CDR3nt: TGTGCCAGCAGTGAAGCGGGCAGGACAGGCTTTTCCTACGAGCAGTACTTC

j_gene: TRBJ2-1
abundance: NA
v_gene: TRBV30
d_gene: NA
CDR3aa: CAWSRGLSSYNEQFF
CDR3nt: TGTGCCTGGAGTAGGGGACTTAGCTCCTACAATGAGCAGTTCTTC

j_gene: TRBJ1-1
abundance: NA
v_gene: TRBV10-2
d_gene: NA
CDR3aa: CASSGGSAPGDTEAFF
CDR3nt: TGCGCCAGCAGTGGTGGGTCGGCGCCGGGGGACACTGAAGCTTTCTTT

j_gene: TRBJ2-1
abundance: NA
v_gene: TRBV10-3
d_gene: NA
CDR3aa: CAISEQVIEQFF
CDR3nt: TGTGCCATCAGTGAGCAGGTGATTGAGCAGTTCTTC

j_gene: TRBJ2-7
abundance: NA
v_gene: TRBV21-1
d_gene: NA
CDR3aa: CASSKTGRSYEQYF
CDR3nt: TGTGCCAGCAGCAAAACCGGTCGGTCCTACGAGCAGTACTTC

j_gene: TRBJ2-2
abundance: NA
v_gene: TRBV5-1
d_gene: NA
CDR3aa: CASSLAQGGTGELFF
CDR3nt: TGCGCCAGCAGCTTGGCTCAGGGGGGCACCGGGGAGCTGTTTTTT

j_gene: TRBJ2-7
abundance: NA
v_gene: TRBV9
d_gene: TRBD1
CDR3aa: CASSPQTGGIEQYF
CDR3nt: TGTGCCAGCAGCCCACAGACAGGGGGCATCGAGCAGTACTTC

j_gene: TRBJ1-1
abundance: NA
v_gene: TRBV15
d_gene: NA
CDR3aa: CATSRDLVTGSVNTEAFF
CDR3nt: TGTGCCACCAGCAGAGATCTTGTTACAGGGTCGGTGAACACTGAAGCTTTCTTT

j_gene: TRBJ1-5
abundance: NA
v_gene: TRBV19
d_gene: NA
CDR3aa: CASSELSNEPQHF
CDR3nt: TGTGCCAGTAGCGAACTCTCAAATGAGCCCCAGCATTTT

j_gene: TRBJ2-3
abundance: NA
v_gene: TRBV7-9
d_gene: NA
CDR3aa: CAGGLVREDTQYF
CDR3nt: TGTGCCGGGGGACTGGTCAGGGAAGATACGCAGTATTTT

j_gene: TRBJ1-4
abundance: NA
v_gene: TRBV5-4
d_gene: NA
CDR3aa: CASSRRGEKLFF
CDR3nt: TGTGCCAGCAGCAGAAGGGGTGAAAAACTGTTTTTT

j_gene: TRBJ2-1
abundance: NA
v_gene: TRBV29-1
d_gene: TRBD1
CDR3aa: CSVQQGGRHEQFF
CDR3nt: TGCAGCGTTCAACAGGGGGGCCGACATGAGCAGTTCTTC